The next 23 T cell receptor beta chains were all read from a single sample in a study of beta chain features in type 1 diabetes. The investigators reverse transcribed all of the isolated RNA, so they sequenced expressed TCRB transcripts. The table came from immunoSEQ multiplex PCR; TCRdb's copy has only in-frame clones and leaves some out. Of roughly 180,000 clones in the sample, approximately 7.8% are singletons; the top ten hold about 0.9%. Study conclusions and caveats: In all four CD4+ subsets, TCRB CDR3 length was significantly, moderately reduced in type 1 diabetes.

The antigens these receptors bind are not known. Input material: central memory CD4+ T cells from blood. Receptors were obtained from a woman aged 40 to 49 with type 1 diabetes.

This clone was seen many times. The chain is built from TRBV4-2 and TRBJ2-4; a weak D match, TRBD1 (6 bases). The germline gives CDR1 LGHNA, CDR2 YNFKEQ. The CDR3 has 13 amino acids. Trimming removed 5 bases from V and 7 bases from J, with 12 bases in between. The CDR3 is CASSTGQGNIQYF. The CDR3 nucleotides are TGTGCCAGCAGCACAGGGCAGGGGAACATTCAGTACTTC.

CDR3 in DNA: TGTGCCAGCAGCTTGGGAGGGCAGCCTAATCAGCCCCAGCATTTT. It codes for CASSLGGQPNQPQHF. V and J are TRBV7-2 and TRBJ1-5; D uncertain. This CDR3 has 15 amino acids. Trimming took 3 bases from V and 4 from J, leaving 13 bases between them. The germline V gene has CDR1 SGHTA and CDR2 FQGNSA.

The rearrangement links TRBV6-6 to TRBJ2-2; D gene ambiguous. The germline V gene has CDR1 MNHNY and CDR2 SVGAGI (reference sequence). The CDR3 covers 14 residues. The V and J ends lost 7 bases and 4 bases respectively, with 13 bases between them. The CDR3 DNA sequence: TGTGCCAGCATCCCGCACGGAGTCACCGGGGAGCTGTTTTTT. Translated: CASIPHGVTGELFF.

A few counts support this clone. This chain connects TRBV5-1 to TRBJ2-2; D not certain. Deletions cut 0 bases from V and 1 base from J, with 7 bases between. The CDR3 runs 15 residues. The germline V gene encodes CDR1 SGHRS and CDR2 YFSETQ. CDR3 amino acids: CASSLGHQNTGELFF. The CDR3 DNA reads TGCGCCAGCAGCTTGGGACATCAGAACACCGGGGAGCTGTTTTTT.

CDR3 sequence: CASSLGPSSYNEQFF. The CDR3 region has the DNA TGTGCCAGCAGCCTGGGCCCTAGCTCCTACAATGAGCAGTTCTTC. J is TRBJ2-1 and V is TRBV5-4; D unclear. Between the trimmed V and J ends, which lost 4 bases and 0 bases, there was a span of 11 bases. CDR1 and CDR2 from the germline V gene are SGHNT and YYREEE (reference sequence). The CDR3 has 15 residues. Complete variable domain (other parts from reference TRBV5-4 and TRBJ2-1): ETGVTQSPTHLIKTRGQQVTLRCSSQSGHNTVSWYQQALGQGPQFIFQYYREEENGRGNFPPRFSGLQFPNYSSELNVNALELDDSALYLCASSLGPSSYNEQFFGPGTRLTVL.

This chain links TRBV6-5 with TRBJ2-7; D may be TRBD1 (5 bases). The CDR3 spans 14 residues. V lost 5 bases and J lost 2, with 13 bases in between. The germline V gene has CDR1 MNHEY and CDR2 SVGAGI. CDR3: CASSPTQGTYEQYF. DNA for the CDR3: TGTGCCAGCAGTCCTACTCAGGGAACCTACGAGCAGTACTTC.

The rearrangement links TRBV2 to TRBJ2-7, with a tentative D call TRBD1 (5 bases). CDR3 size: 13 residues. V lost 6 bases and J lost 2, with 11 bases in between. Looked up from germline, CDR1 is SNHLY and CDR2 is FYNNEI. CDR3 region: CASRTQGPYEQYF. The DNA of the CDR3 is TGTGCCAGCAGGACCCAGGGCCCCTACGAGCAGTACTTC.

The V and J genes are TRBV11-2 and TRBJ1-5; D is unresolved. V was shortened by 1 base and J by 4 bases, with 8 bases between the two germline ends. The CDR3 length is 14 residues. CDR1 SGHAT and CDR2 FQNNGV come from the germline V gene. The CDR3 DNA sequence: TGTGCCAGCAGCTTAGGGACTGCGAATCAGCCCCAGCATTTT. Translated, it gives CASSLGTANQPQHF.

J is TRBJ2-7 and V is TRBV7-9; D gene unclear. Germline CDR1 reads SEHNR; CDR2 reads FQNEAQ (reference sequence). V was cut by 2 bases and J by 6 bases, with 8 bases left in between. The CDR3 totals 12 residues. The CDR3 DNA follows: TGTGCCAGCAGCTTAAGCTCGGGCGAGCAGTACTTC. Its translation is CASSLSSGEQYF.

This clone was counted many times. The identical CDR3 is also encoded by other nucleotide sequences in the sample. The chain recombines TRBV7-2 with TRBJ2-3; D remains unclear. The CDR3 covers 12 residues. In germline, CDR1 is SGHTA, CDR2 FQGNSA. V lost 5 bases to trimming and J lost 0 bases, with 3 bases between them. The CDR3: CASSLSTDTQYF. The CDR3 DNA reads TGTGCCAGCAGCCTTAGCACAGATACGCAGTATTTT.

Only a few counts were recorded for this clone. This sequence joins TRBV6-1 and TRBJ2-1; a possible D gene is TRBD2 (5 bases). The germline gives CDR1 MNHNS, CDR2 SASEGT. The CDR3 is made up of 16 amino acids. V was pared by 3 bases and J by 7 bases, with 19 bases between. In DNA, the CDR3 is TGTGCCAGCAGTGAGCTGAGTGGAGGACGAAGAAATGAGCAGTTCTTC. It translates to CASSELSGGRRNEQFF.

This clone was seen a handful of times. The chain couples TRBV2 to TRBJ1-1; D gene ambiguous. The CDR3 length is 14 residues. The V and J ends lost 2 bases and 1 base respectively, with 8 bases between them. Per germline, CDR1 SNHLY and CDR2 FYNNEI. CDR3 sequence reads: CASSEHFQNTEAFF. The CDR3 nucleotides read TGTGCCAGCAGTGAACACTTTCAGAACACTGAAGCTTTCTTT.

This clone was seen a handful of times. This chain links TRBV7-4 with TRBJ2-7; no clear D gene. V shed 4 bases and J shed 0 bases, with 10 bases lying between them. The CDR3 totals 14 residues. Germline V gene data show CDR1 as SGHVT and CDR2 as SQSDAQ. The CDR3 protein is CASSSTSSSYEQYF. CDR3 nucleotides: TGTGCCAGCAGCTCGACTTCCTCCTCCTACGAGCAGTACTTC.

This clone was observed a few times. V gene TRBV7-9 combines with J gene TRBJ2-7; a weak D match, TRBD1 (8 bases). The CDR3 runs 15 residues. The germline V gene encodes CDR1 SEHNR and CDR2 FQNEAQ (reference sequence). Deletions cut 5 bases from V and 6 bases from J, with 20 bases between. CDR3 DNA sequence: TGTGCCAGCAGCGCCACAGGGGGGGGGACCCTCGAGCAGTACTTC. Translated: CASSATGGGTLEQYF.

The chain uses TRBV11-3 and TRBJ2-1; D possibly corresponds to TRBD2 (6 bases). V dropped 1 base and J dropped 7 bases, with 11 bases sitting between them. Germline CDR1 is SGHNT and CDR2 is YENEEA. The CDR3 length is 14 residues. The CDR3 reads CASSLGGTVNEQFF. CDR3 DNA sequence: TGTGCCAGCAGCTTAGGAGGGACTGTAAATGAGCAGTTCTTC.

This clone was detected only a few times. The genes are TRBV15 and TRBJ2-7; TRBD1 matches at 7 bases. With 0 bases clipped from V and 3 bases from J, the junction kept 5 bases outside the gene matches. CDR1 is LNHNV and CDR2 is YYDKDF in the germline V gene (reference sequence). CDR3 size: 15 residues. The DNA for the CDR3 is TGTGCCACCAGCAGAGATCAGGGGGAAGGCTACGAGCAGTACTTC. Its protein is CATSRDQGEGYEQYF.

The sample holds a few counts of this clone. The chain combines TRBV9 with TRBJ1-5, with unresolved D. The V gene's germline CDR1 is SGDLS and CDR2 YYNGEE. There are 15 residues in the CDR3. Trimming cost V 0 bases and J 6 bases, with 13 bases left between them. CDR3 sequence reads: CASSVGEGAGQPQHF. The CDR3 DNA reads TGTGCCAGCAGCGTAGGAGAGGGCGCGGGTCAGCCCCAGCATTTT.

The V gene is TRBV7-9, the J gene TRBJ2-7; 7 positions agree with TRBD1. This CDR3 is built from 14 residues. Per germline, CDR1 SEHNR and CDR2 FQNEAQ (reference sequence). Trimming took 5 bases from V and 7 from J; bases not matched to a gene: 11. Here the CDR3 DNA reads TGTGCCAGCAGCCTGACAGGGTTACTTGGAGAGCAGTACTTC. Its translation: CASSLTGLLGEQYF.

The chain joins TRBV5-4 to TRBJ2-4; no clear D. The V and J ends lost 3 bases and 10 bases respectively, with 14 bases between them. Per germline, CDR1 SGHNT and CDR2 YYREEE (reference sequence). There are 13 residues in the CDR3. Here the CDR3 reads CASSSRLGGIQYF. CDR3 nucleotides: TGTGCCAGCAGCTCCCGACTGGGTGGGATTCAGTACTTC.

This clone was counted between two and nine times. The chain links TRBV7-9 to TRBJ1-2, with no clear D. Germline CDR1 and CDR2: SEHNR and FQNEAQ (reference sequence). This CDR3 comprises 14 residues. V was trimmed by 2 bases and J by 5 bases, leaving 12 bases between them. In nucleotides, the CDR3 is TGTGCCAGCAGCTTAACGGGGTTTGCATATGGCTACACCTTC. Translation gives CASSLTGFAYGYTF.

The rearrangement links TRBV7-2 to TRBJ2-1; 8 bases fit TRBD2. The CDR3 runs to 14 residues. CDR1 is SGHTA and CDR2 is FQGNSA in the germline V gene. V shed 5 bases and J 9 bases; nucleotides not matched to a gene: 9. CDR3 sequence reads: CASSLGLAGIEQFF. In DNA, the CDR3 is TGTGCCAGCAGCCTAGGGCTAGCGGGTATTGAGCAGTTCTTC. The variable domain in full, with the rest retrieved from reference TRBV7-2 and TRBJ2-1, is GAGVSQSPSNKVTEKGKDVELRCDPISGHTALYWYRQSLGQGLEFLIYFQGNSAPDKSGLPSDRFSAERTGGSVSTLTIQRTQQEDSAVYLCASSLGLAGIEQFFGPGTRLTVL.

The chain recombines TRBV10-3 with TRBJ1-1; maybe TRBD1 (6 bases). Between the trimmed V and J ends, which lost 6 bases and 1 base, there was a span of 15 bases. This CDR3 contains 15 residues. Germline V gene lookup returns CDR1 ENHRY and CDR2 SYGVKD. CDR3 region: CAIREGVGGNTEAFF. For the CDR3, the DNA is TGTGCCATCAGGGAGGGGGTCGGAGGGAACACTGAAGCTTTCTTT.

This chain joins TRBV7-3 and TRBJ2-2, with D hard to call. V shed 3 bases and J shed 4 bases, with 9 bases lying between them. Germline assignment: CDR1 SGHTA and CDR2 FQGTGA. This CDR3 has 14 residues. CDR3: CASSFSRTTGELFF. Written as DNA, the CDR3 is TGTGCCAGCAGCTTCTCCAGAACCACCGGGGAGCTGTTTTTT.